Included here is one T cell receptor (beta chain) sequence, with context. Its antigen is still unknown. This entry is derived from a study of human thymus T cells. Study results and caveats: Repertoires from thymus and blood appeared to show biased V and J gene usage.

The V and J ends lost 2 bases and 5 bases respectively, with 10 bases between them. Germline V lookup: CDR1 SGHAT, CDR2 FQNNGV. This CDR3 has 14 residues. Using immunoSEQ multiplex PCR, the repertoire was profiled, and TCRdb retains in-frame clones only, with some absent. Among around 120,000 clones listed, around 96% were seen once. Obtained as resections during corrective heart surgery, the thymus tissue was then studied. Immunologically healthy infants in Finland undergoing congenital heart defect surgery were the donors. The sample comprised thymus tissue. The clonotype originates from a boy under two years old with a congenital heart defect but otherwise immunologically healthy. The chain carries TRBV11-2 and TRBJ1-3, with TRBD1 as a possible D gene (6 bases). The CDR3: CASSLTGTRNTIYF. The CDR3 DNA reads as TGTGCCAGCAGCTTAACAGGGACAAGAAACACCATATATTTT.